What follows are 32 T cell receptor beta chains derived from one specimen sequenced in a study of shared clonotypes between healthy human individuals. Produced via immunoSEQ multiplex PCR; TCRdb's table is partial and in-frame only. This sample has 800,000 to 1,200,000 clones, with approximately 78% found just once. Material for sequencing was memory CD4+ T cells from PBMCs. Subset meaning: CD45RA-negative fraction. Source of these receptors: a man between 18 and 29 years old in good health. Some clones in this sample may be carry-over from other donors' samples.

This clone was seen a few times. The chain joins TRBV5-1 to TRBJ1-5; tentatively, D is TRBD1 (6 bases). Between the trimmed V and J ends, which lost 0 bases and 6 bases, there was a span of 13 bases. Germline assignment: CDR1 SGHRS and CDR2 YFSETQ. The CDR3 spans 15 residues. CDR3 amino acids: CASSLGSGDGQPQHF. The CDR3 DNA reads TGCGCCAGCAGCTTGGGGTCAGGGGACGGTCAGCCCCAGCATTTT.

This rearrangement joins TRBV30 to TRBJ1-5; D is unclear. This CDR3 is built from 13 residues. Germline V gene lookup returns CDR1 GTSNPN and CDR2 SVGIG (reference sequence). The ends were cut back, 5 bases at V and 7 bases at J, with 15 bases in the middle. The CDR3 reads CAWGRGLRQPQHF. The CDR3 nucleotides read TGTGCCTGGGGGCGAGGGCTGAGGCAGCCCCAGCATTTT.

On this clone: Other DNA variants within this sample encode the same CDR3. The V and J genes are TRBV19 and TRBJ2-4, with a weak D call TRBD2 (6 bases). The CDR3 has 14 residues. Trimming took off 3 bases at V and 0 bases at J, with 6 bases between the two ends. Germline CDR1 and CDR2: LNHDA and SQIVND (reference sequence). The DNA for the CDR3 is TGTGCCAGTAGTATCGGGGGAGCCAAAAACATTCAGTACTTC. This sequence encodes CASSIGGAKNIQYF.

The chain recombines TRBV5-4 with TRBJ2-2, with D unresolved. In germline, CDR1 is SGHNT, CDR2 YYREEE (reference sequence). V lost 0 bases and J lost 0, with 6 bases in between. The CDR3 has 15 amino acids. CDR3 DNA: TGTGCCAGCAGCTTGGGACACTCGAACACCGGGGAGCTGTTTTTT. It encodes CASSLGHSNTGELFF.

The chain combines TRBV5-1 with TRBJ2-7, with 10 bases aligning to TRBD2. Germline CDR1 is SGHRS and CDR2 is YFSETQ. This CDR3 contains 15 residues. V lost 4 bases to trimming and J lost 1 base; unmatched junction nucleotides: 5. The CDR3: CASSVSGRGSYEQYF. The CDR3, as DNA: TGCGCCAGCAGCGTAAGCGGGAGGGGTTCCTACGAGCAGTACTTC. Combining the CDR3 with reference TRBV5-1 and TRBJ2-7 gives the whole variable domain KAGVTQTPRYLIKTRGQQVTLSCSPISGHRSVSWYQQTPGQGLQFLFEYFSETQRNKGNFPGRFSGRQFSNSRSEMNVSTLELGDSALYLCASSVSGRGSYEQYFGPGTRLTVT.

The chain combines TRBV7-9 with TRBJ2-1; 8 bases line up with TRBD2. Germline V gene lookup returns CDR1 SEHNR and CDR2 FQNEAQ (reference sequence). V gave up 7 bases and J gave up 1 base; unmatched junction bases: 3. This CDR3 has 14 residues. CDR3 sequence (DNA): TGTGCCAGCACCCAGCGGGAGTCCTACAATGAGCAGTTCTTC. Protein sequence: CASTQRESYNEQFF. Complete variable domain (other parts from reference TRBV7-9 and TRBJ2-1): DTGVSQNPRHKITKRGQNVTFRCDPISEHNRLYWYRQTLGQGPEFLTYFQNEAQLEKSRLLSDRFSAERPKGSFSTLEIQRTEQGDSAMYLCASTQRESYNEQFFGPGTRLTVL.

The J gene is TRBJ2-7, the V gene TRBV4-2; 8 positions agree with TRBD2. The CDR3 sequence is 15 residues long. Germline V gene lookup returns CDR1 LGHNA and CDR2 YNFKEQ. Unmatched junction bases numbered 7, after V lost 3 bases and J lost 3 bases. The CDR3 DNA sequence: TGTGCCAGCAGCCATTCTACTAGCGGAAACTACGAGCAGTACTTC. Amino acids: CASSHSTSGNYEQYF.

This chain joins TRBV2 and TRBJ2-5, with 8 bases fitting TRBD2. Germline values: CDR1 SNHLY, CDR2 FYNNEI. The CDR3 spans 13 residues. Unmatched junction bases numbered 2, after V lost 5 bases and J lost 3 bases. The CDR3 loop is CASSTLAEETQYF. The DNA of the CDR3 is TGTGCCAGCAGTACACTAGCGGAAGAGACCCAGTACTTC.

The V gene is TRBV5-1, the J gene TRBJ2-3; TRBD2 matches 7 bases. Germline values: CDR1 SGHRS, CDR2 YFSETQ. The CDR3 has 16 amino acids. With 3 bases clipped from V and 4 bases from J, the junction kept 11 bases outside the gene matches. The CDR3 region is CASSSLGRGRADTQYF. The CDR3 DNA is TGCGCCAGCAGCTCCCTAGGGAGGGGTCGCGCAGATACGCAGTATTTT.

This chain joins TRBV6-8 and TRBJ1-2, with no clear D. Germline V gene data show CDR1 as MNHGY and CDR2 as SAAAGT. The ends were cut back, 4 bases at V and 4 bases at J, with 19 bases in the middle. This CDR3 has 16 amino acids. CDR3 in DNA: TGTGCCAGCAGTTCTATAACGCCTAGAAAGACCTATGGCTACACCTTC. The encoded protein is CASSSITPRKTYGYTF.

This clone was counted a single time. The CDR3: CATLADPSNQPQHF. The CDR3 bases are TGTGCCACCCTGGCCGACCCTAGCAATCAGCCCCAGCATTTT. This chain links TRBV10-3 with TRBJ1-5; D remains ambiguous. V lost 10 bases, J lost 0 bases, and 13 bases lay in between. The germline gives CDR1 ENHRY, CDR2 SYGVKD. This CDR3 has 14 amino acids.

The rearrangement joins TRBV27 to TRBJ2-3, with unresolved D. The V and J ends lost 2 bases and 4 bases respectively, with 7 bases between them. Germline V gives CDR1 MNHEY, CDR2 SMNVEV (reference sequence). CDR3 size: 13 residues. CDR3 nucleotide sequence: TGTGCCAGCAGTTTAGACCGCGCAGATACGCAGTATTTT. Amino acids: CASSLDRADTQYF.

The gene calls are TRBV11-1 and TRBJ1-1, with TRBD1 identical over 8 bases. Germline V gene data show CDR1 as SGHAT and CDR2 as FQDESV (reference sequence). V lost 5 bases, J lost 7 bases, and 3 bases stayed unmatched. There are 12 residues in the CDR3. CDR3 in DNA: TGTGCCAGCAGCCCGGACAGGGTTGAAGCTTTCTTT. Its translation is CASSPDRVEAFF.

CDR3 bases: TGTGCCAGCAGCTTCAGGGGCAGCACAGATACGCAGTATTTT. The encoded protein is CASSFRGSTDTQYF. V gene TRBV9 combines with J gene TRBJ2-3; D possibly corresponds to TRBD1 (6 bases). The V and J ends lost 4 bases and 0 bases respectively, with 9 bases between them. The CDR3 spans 14 residues. The germline V gene encodes CDR1 SGDLS and CDR2 YYNGEE.

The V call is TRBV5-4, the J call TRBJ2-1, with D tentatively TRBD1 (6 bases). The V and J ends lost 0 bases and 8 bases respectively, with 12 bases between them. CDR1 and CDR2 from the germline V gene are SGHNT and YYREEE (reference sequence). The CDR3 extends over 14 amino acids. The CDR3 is CASSLAVQGHEQFF. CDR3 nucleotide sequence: TGTGCCAGCAGCTTGGCCGTCCAGGGGCATGAGCAGTTCTTC.

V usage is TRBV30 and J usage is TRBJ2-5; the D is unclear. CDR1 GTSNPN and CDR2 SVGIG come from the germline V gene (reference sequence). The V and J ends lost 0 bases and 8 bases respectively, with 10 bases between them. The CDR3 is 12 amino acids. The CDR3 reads CAWSVSPSTQYF. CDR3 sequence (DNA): TGTGCCTGGAGTGTGAGTCCCTCCACCCAGTACTTC.

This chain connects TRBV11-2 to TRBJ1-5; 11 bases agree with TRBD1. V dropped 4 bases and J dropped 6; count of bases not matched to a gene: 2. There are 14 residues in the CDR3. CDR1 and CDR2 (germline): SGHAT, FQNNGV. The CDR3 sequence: CASSSGTGGQPQHF. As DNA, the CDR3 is TGTGCCAGCAGCTCCGGGACAGGGGGTCAGCCCCAGCATTTT.

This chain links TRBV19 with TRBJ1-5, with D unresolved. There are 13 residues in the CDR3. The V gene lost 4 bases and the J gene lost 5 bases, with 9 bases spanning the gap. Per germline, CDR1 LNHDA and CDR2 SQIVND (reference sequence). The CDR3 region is CASSTGWDQPQHF. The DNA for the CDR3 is TGTGCCAGTAGTACCGGGTGGGATCAGCCCCAGCATTTT.

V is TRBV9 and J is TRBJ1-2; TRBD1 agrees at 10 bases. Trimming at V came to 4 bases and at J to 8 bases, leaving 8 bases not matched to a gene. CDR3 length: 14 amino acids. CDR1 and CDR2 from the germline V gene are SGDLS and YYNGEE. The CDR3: CASSPRQGAIGYTF. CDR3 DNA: TGTGCCAGCAGCCCCAGACAGGGGGCTATCGGCTACACCTTC.

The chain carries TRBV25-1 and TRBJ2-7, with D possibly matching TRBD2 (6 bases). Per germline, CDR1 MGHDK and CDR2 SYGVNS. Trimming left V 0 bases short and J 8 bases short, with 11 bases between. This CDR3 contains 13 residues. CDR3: CASSEYPGGKQYF. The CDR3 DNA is TGTGCCAGCAGTGAATACCCGGGCGGGAAGCAGTACTTC.

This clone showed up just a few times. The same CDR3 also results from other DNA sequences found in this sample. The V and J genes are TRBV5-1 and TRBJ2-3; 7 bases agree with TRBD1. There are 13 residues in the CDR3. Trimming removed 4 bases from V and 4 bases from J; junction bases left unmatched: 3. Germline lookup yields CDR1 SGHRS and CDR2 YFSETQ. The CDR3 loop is CASSPQGADTQYF. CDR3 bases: TGCGCCAGCAGCCCCCAGGGGGCAGATACGCAGTATTTT.

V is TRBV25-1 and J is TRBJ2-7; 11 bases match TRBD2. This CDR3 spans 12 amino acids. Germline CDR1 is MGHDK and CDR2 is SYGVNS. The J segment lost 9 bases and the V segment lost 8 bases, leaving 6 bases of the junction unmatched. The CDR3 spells CASSIAGGGQYF. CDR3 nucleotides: TGTGCCAGCTCAATAGCGGGAGGGGGGCAGTACTTC.

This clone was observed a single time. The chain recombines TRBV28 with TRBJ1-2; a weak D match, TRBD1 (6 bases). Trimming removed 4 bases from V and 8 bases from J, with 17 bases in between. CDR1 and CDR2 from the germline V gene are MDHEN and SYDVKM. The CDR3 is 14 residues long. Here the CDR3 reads CASSSAVLRGGYTF. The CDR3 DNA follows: TGTGCCAGCAGTTCCGCGGTCTTGAGGGGGGGCTACACCTTC.

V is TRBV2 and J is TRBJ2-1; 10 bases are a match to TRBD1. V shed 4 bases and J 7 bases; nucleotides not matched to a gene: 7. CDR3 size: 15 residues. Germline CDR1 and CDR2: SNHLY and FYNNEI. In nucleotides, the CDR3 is TGTGCCAGCAGTGGCCGCCGGACAGGGGGGAATGAGCAGTTCTTC. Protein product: CASSGRRTGGNEQFF. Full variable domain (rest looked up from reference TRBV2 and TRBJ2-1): EPEVTQTPSHQVTQMGQEVILRCVPISNHLYFYWYRQILGQKVEFLVSFYNNEISEKSEIFDDQFSVERPDGSNFTLKIRSTKLEDSAMYFCASSGRRTGGNEQFFGPGTRLTVL.

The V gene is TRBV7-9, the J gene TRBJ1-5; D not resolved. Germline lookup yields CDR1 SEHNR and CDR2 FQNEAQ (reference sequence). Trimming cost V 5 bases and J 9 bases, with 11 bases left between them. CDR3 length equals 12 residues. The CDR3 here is CASSRAQGPQHF. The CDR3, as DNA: TGTGCCAGCAGCCGTGCCCAAGGGCCCCAGCATTTT.

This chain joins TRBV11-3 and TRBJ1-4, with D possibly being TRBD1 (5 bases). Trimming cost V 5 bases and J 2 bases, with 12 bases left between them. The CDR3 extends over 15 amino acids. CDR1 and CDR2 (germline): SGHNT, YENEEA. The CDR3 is CASSTHRSTNEKLFF. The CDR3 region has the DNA TGTGCCAGCAGCACCCACAGGAGCACTAATGAAAAACTGTTTTTT. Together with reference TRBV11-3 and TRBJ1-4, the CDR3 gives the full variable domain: EAGVVQSPRYKIIEKKQPVAFWCNPISGHNTLYWYLQNLGQGPELLIRYENEEAVDDSQLPKDRFSAERLKGVDSTLKIQPAELGDSAVYLCASSTHRSTNEKLFFGSGTQLSVL.

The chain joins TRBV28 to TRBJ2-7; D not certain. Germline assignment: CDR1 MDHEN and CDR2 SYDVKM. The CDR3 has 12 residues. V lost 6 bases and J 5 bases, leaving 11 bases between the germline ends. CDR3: CASSLNLDEQYF. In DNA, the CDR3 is TGTGCCAGCAGCCTTAATCTGGACGAGCAGTACTTC. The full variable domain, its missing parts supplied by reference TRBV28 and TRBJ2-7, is DVKVTQSSRYLVKRTGEKVFLECVQDMDHENMFWYRQDPGLGLRLIYFSYDVKMKEKGDIPEGYSVSREKKERFSLILESASTNQTSMYLCASSLNLDEQYFGPGTRLTVT.

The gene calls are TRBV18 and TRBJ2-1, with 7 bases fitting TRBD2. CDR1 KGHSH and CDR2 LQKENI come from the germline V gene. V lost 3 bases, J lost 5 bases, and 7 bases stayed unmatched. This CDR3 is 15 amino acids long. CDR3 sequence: CASSPQRGSNNEQFF. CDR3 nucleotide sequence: TGTGCCAGCTCACCGCAGCGGGGCTCTAACAATGAGCAGTTCTTC.

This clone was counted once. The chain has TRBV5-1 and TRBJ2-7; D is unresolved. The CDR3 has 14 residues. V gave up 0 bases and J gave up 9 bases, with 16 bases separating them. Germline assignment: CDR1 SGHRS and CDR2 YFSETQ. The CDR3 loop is CASSLGFGDPLQYF. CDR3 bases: TGCGCCAGCAGCTTGGGTTTTGGAGATCCATTGCAGTACTTC.

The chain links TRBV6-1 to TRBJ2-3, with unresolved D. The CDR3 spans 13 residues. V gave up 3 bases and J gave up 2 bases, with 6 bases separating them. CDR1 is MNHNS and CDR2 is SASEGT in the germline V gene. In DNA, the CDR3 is TGTGCCAGCAGTGAGCAGACCACAGATACGCAGTATTTT. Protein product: CASSEQTTDTQYF.

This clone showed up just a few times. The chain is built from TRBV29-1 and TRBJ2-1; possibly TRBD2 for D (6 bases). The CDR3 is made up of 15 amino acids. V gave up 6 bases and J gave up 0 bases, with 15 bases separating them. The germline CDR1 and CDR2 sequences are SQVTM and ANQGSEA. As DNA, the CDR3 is TGCAGCGTCGGACCCTTTAGCGGCTCCTACAATGAGCAGTTCTTC. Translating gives CSVGPFSGSYNEQFF.

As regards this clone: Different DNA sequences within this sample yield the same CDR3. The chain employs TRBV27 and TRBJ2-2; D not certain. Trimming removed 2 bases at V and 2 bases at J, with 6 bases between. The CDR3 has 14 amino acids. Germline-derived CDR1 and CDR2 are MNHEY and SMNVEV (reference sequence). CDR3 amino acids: CASSLNRNTGELFF. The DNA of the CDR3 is TGTGCCAGCAGTTTAAACAGAAACACCGGGGAGCTGTTTTTT.